The entry below describes one T cell receptor (beta chain). Its target is unknown. The data were taken from a study of T cells in localized non-small cell lung cancer. The table came from immunoSEQ multiplex PCR; TCRdb's copy has only in-frame clones and leaves some out. The repertoire consists of about 59,000 clones, with 85% to 90% occurring once and the leading ten covering 20% to 25%. The V segment lost 4 bases and the J segment 4 bases; nucleotides outside the gene matches: 7. From germline, CDR1 is SGHNT and CDR2 YYREEE (reference sequence). This CDR3 region has 14 residues. Study findings and constraints: Paired adjacent lung recovered a median around 60 of the top 100 tumor clones. Maximal T cell clonality occurred in uninvolved adjacent lung, with tumor ranking below it. The tumor had only one region sequenced, so heterogeneity remains possible.

Material: peripheral blood, obtained before any cancer treatment. V and J are TRBV5-4 and TRBJ2-5; 7 bases are a match to TRBD1. This sequence was found in a man between 40 and 70 years old with stage I squamous cell lung carcinoma. Here the CDR3 DNA reads TGTGCCAGCAGCCCTGGGACAGCCTCAGAGACCCAGTACTTC. This codes for CASSPGTASETQYF.